This T cell receptor (beta chain) was recovered during a study of blood T cell repertoires in COVID-19 (TCRdb year 2020). In the study overall: Collaborator samples came from the United States, Italy and Spain and covered acute and convalescent phases of COVID-19. The material from the prospective study consisted of cDNA or gDNA derived from T cells, B-cell-depleted T cells, or PBMCs. The repertoires were released in a freely available public database meant as a resource for research on the immune response to SARS-CoV-2. Deeply sampled blood TCRbeta repertoires from subjects exposed to, actively infected with, or recovered from COVID-19 were included in the dataset. Nearly every sample came with metadata listing a de-identified subject ID, COVID-19 status, age in years and sex. Where available, HLA class I and class II types were obtained from metadata supplied by the sample provider rather than from assay-based typing. The samples were drawn from two sources: the first 160 participants of the ongoing ImmuneRACE study, and 1,254 subjects contributed by 6 global collaborators.

Each collaborating institution followed its own protocols to collect whole blood in K2EDTA tubes. For TCRbeta analysis, collaborator samples were shipped as frozen whole blood, as isolated PBMCs, or as DNA extracted from either sample type. Results and caveats for the whole study, not just this receptor: The quantity of clinical and demographic metadata differed by source and by participant and was supplied without curation.

The immunoSEQ Assay, a bias-controlled multiplex PCR, was used to amplify TCRbeta CDR3 regions from genomic DNA. Per the authors' processing: Within the assay, amplification of reference gene primers was used to estimate how many nucleated cells each sample contained. Sequence reads were collapsed and filtered to measure the absolute abundance of every unique TCRbeta CDR3 rearrangement. For each sample, productive Simpson clonality was calculated by taking the square root of Simpson's diversity index across productive rearrangements. The source is immuneACCESS, and TCRdb retained only in-frame sequences with V and J called. Part of the clones is not carried over; for the studies checked, unresolved V genes explain less than half of this, and the remainder is unexplained. V and J calls and clone size are as listed in that table; D and trimming were resolved from the DNA. The sample data list a few hundred thousand clones, and 85% to 90% of these were observed just once. The ten largest clones take up more than 0.75% of the sample.

As for this clone: There is no known antigen for this receptor. No much larger clone exists at a distance of one base, and base qualities are not known.

V is clipped by 4 bases and J by 0 bases, and the sequence between their germline boundaries is 17 bases long. From the cysteine up to the phenylalanine, the CDR3 has a length of 17 residues. Only CDR3 DNA remains: 51 bases, in frame from the first base. From the germline V gene (reference sequence), CDR1 is MNHEY and CDR2 is SMNVEV. Sequenced: peripheral blood. This receptor was identified in a man younger than 40 with acute or convalescent COVID-19. This sequence uses TRBV27 and TRBJ2-3; possibly the D gene is TRBD2, per 6 matching bases. In nucleotides, the sequence is TGTGCCAGCAGTTCTTGGGGAGGTAGTATGAGCACAGATACGCAGTATTTT. Its amino acids are CASSSWGGSMSTDTQYF.